A single count supports the clone carrying this T cell receptor (beta chain). The antigen remains undetermined. This entry belongs to a study of cytomegalovirus exposure and HLA in healthy donors. General study findings and limits: CMV serostatus was the only immune exposure information that was available.

Primers: 60 Vbeta forward and 13 Jbeta reverse. Per the original methods: In a later analysis, 75 million to 95 million unique TCR beta chains included roughly 11 million shared by two or more donors. The method was immunoSEQ multiplex PCR; TCRdb's version includes in-frame clones alone and lacks a portion of them. That table gives V, J and clone size, and the DNA gave D and trimming. The sample includes roughly 120,000 clones, under 80% of them seen just once. Sample: PBMCs. This TCR derives from a woman in her sixties in good health and CMV-seropositive.

The CDR3 bases are TGTGCCATCAGTCCGGGACAGGGAAAGTTTGTACGGGGAGAGCTACGGGACTATGGCTACACCTTC. This gives the protein CAISPGQGKFVRGELRDYGYTF. The chain combines TRBV10-3 with TRBJ1-2, with 9 bases matching TRBD1. The CDR3 sequence is 22 residues long. The ends lost 5 bases at V and 3 bases at J; junction bases unmatched: 28. From germline, CDR1 is ENHRY and CDR2 SYGVKD.